This record looks at one T cell receptor beta chain sequence and its context. Its antigen is unknown. TCRdb re-derived calls from the RT-PCR reads in MiXCR, one entry per CDR3 protein. The table lists fewer than 700,000 distinct CDR3 sequences, around 13% of them singletons. These data belong to a study of response to subunit inactivated influenza vaccine. V was clipped by 4 bases and J by 4 bases, with 17 bases between them. The CDR3 is 15 amino acids. Germline-derived CDR1 and CDR2 are LGHNA and YNFKEQ. Study-level points and caveats: Each seasonal influenza vaccination recruits few new T cells, the authors suggested.

The source material was PBMCs from blood, sampled about 40 days after vaccination. The J gene is TRBJ2-7, the V gene TRBV4-2, with a weak D call TRBD2 (5 bases). The sequence was obtained from a man between 45 and 60 years old who received an inactivated influenza vaccine. Here the CDR3 reads CASSPSLVARYEQYF. The CDR3 nucleotides are TGTGCCAGCAGCCCCTCATTAGTAGCGCGGTACGAGCAGTACTTC.